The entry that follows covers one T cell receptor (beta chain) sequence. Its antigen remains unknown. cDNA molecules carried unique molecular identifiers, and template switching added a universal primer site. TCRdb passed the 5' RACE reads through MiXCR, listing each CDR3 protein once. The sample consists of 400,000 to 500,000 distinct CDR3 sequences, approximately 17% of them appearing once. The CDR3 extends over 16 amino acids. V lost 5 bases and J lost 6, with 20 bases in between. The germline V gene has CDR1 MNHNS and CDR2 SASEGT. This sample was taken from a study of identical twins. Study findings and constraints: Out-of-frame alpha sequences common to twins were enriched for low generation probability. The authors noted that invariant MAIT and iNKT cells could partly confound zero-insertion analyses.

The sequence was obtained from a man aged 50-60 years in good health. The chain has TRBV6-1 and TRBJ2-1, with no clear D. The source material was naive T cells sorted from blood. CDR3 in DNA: TGTGCCAGCAGTCCCCCCCCAGCGCGTCCCGGCAATGAGCAGTTCTTC. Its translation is CASSPPPARPGNEQFF.